This record looks at one T cell receptor (beta chain) sequence and its context. The data derive from a study of blood T cell repertoires in COVID-19. Overall study context: COVID-19 samples from acute and convalescent phases originated in the United States, Italy and Spain. PBMCs, B-cell-depleted T cells, or T cells provided the cDNA or gDNA that made up the material.

The V and J ends lost 4 bases and 0 bases, in that order; junction bases with no gene match: 6. Germline-derived CDR1 and CDR2 are SQVTM and ANQGSEA. This CDR3 is 16 amino acids long. Study processing details: It was from reference gene primer amplification that nucleated cell counts were estimated. The data were produced by immunoSEQ multiplex PCR, yet TCRdb's version contains in-frame clones alone and is incomplete. The D gene and trimming were derived from the DNA, and the V and J assignments and clone size from that table. The data contain 370,000 or so clones, more than 65% of them singletons. The sequence was collected from a human donor with acute or convalescent COVID-19. The donor label of this sample is uncertain. The sequencing sample was made of peripheral blood. This rearrangement joins TRBV29-1 to TRBJ2-1; the match to TRBD2 covers 10 bases. Here the CDR3 reads CSVARSGGSSYNEQFF. As DNA, the CDR3 is TGCAGCGTTGCGCGTAGCGGGGGGTCCTCCTACAATGAGCAGTTCTTC.